The 25 T cell receptor beta chains given below trace back to one sample, sequenced in a study of control samples from healthy donors and cancer patients. This table comes from immunoSEQ multiplex PCR, and its TCRdb copy is limited to in-frame clones, with some not included. The data show about 140,000 clones, around nine tenths seen once. Sequencing was done on a sample of blood. These receptors came from a man between 18 and 29 years old in good health.

The chain is built from TRBV7-2 and TRBJ2-1, with D unresolved. The CDR3 sequence is 15 residues long. Germline V lookup: CDR1 SGHTA, CDR2 FQGNSA. The V end was cut by 1 base, the J end by 1 base, with 8 bases between. In nucleotides, the CDR3 is TGTGCCAGCAGCTTAGATCCCGGATCCTACAATGAGCAGTTCTTC. Residues: CASSLDPGSYNEQFF.

This sequence joins TRBV13 and TRBJ2-1; 8 bases are shared with TRBD1. This CDR3 spans 15 amino acids. Germline trimming cut 2 bases from V and 8 bases from J; bases unmatched to any gene: 8. Looked up from germline, CDR1 is PRHDT and CDR2 is FYEKMQ (reference sequence). The CDR3 loop is CASSLLPGGLDEQFF. The CDR3 DNA reads as TGTGCCAGCAGCTTACTGCCAGGGGGCCTGGATGAGCAGTTCTTC.

Regarding this clone: As the CDR3 is not closed by the conserved phenylalanine or tryptophan, this likely results from a read error. Because the CDR3's place on the DNA is in doubt, the DNA is left out and the CDR3 is given as listed by TCRdb. The rearrangement uses TRBV5-5 and TRBJ2-7; TRBD2 reflects the table's D call only, with no check against the DNA. Germline assignment: CDR1 SGHKS and CDR2 YYEKEE (reference sequence). The CDR3 spans 15 residues, counting both ends. CDR3 in amino acids: CASSFRGTSGGPRSL.

V and J are TRBV5-1 and TRBJ2-3, with 11 bases matching TRBD2. The CDR3 is 16 amino acids. V lost 6 bases and J lost 2; bases outside the gene matches: 8. CDR1 is SGHRS, CDR2 YFSETQ, per germline. CDR3: CASTDPSGGSTDTQYF. CDR3 nucleotides: TGCGCCAGCACCGACCCTAGCGGGGGGTCCACAGATACGCAGTATTTT.

This rearrangement joins TRBV30 to TRBJ1-4; the match to TRBD1 covers 10 bases. Per germline, CDR1 GTSNPN and CDR2 SVGIG (reference sequence). V lost 2 bases and J lost 7; bases outside the gene matches: 7. The CDR3 length is 15 residues. The CDR3 sequence is CAWSRQGAYSEKLFF. In DNA, the CDR3 is TGTGCCTGGAGTAGACAGGGGGCATACAGTGAAAAACTGTTTTTT.

V and J are TRBV5-6 and TRBJ1-1, with TRBD1 as a possible D gene (6 bases). Germline loops: CDR1 SGHDT, CDR2 YYEEEE. V lost 4 bases and J lost 5, with 15 bases in between. The CDR3 is 14 residues long. The CDR3 coding sequence is TGTGCCAGCAGCATTATAGAAGGGGGGACTGAAGCTTTCTTT. It yields the protein CASSIIEGGTEAFF.

This rearrangement joins TRBV9 to TRBJ1-1; possibly TRBD1 for D (5 bases). The germline gives CDR1 SGDLS, CDR2 YYNGEE. The CDR3 runs to 15 residues. Trimming stripped 4 bases from V and 1 base from J, with 14 bases between. Written as DNA, the CDR3 is TGTGCCAGCAGCCCCTCGGGGGGGGAGAACACTGAAGCTTTCTTT. Amino acid sequence: CASSPSGGENTEAFF.

The chain has TRBV2 and TRBJ2-7, with D perhaps TRBD2 (5 bases). CDR3 size: 16 residues. Germline values: CDR1 SNHLY, CDR2 FYNNEI. V was cut by 3 bases and J by 3 bases, with 18 bases left in between. CDR3: CASSDQEDRNDYEQYF. The CDR3 region has the DNA TGTGCCAGCAGTGATCAGGAGGACCGCAATGACTACGAGCAGTACTTC.

The chain recombines TRBV9 with TRBJ1-1; D is ambiguous. Germline V lookup: CDR1 SGDLS, CDR2 YYNGEE. The germline V and J ends were trimmed by 2 bases and 1 base, with 12 bases remaining between them. This CDR3 contains 15 residues. The CDR3 DNA follows: TGTGCCAGCAGCGTCACGATCTTGGGGAACACTGAAGCTTTCTTT. This translates into CASSVTILGNTEAFF.

The chain couples TRBV4-1 to TRBJ1-2; no clear D. The CDR3 extends over 14 amino acids. V was cut by 0 bases and J by 4 bases, with 9 bases left in between. Germline loops: CDR1 MGHRA, CDR2 YSYEKL. Written as DNA, the CDR3 is TGCGCCAGCAGCCAAGATCCCCAGTTCTATGGCTACACCTTC. Residues: CASSQDPQFYGYTF.

V usage is TRBV7-9 and J usage is TRBJ2-2, with D possibly being TRBD1 (6 bases). This CDR3 is built from 16 residues. With 2 bases removed from V and 3 bases from J, the gap between germline ends came to 13 bases. From germline, CDR1 is SEHNR and CDR2 FQNEAQ (reference sequence). The CDR3 is CASSLRTEADTGELFF. The CDR3 nucleotides are TGTGCCAGCAGCTTACGGACAGAAGCGGACACCGGGGAGCTGTTTTTT. Full variable domain (rest looked up from reference TRBV7-9 and TRBJ2-2): DTGVSQNPRHKITKRGQNVTFRCDPISEHNRLYWYRQTLGQGPEFLTYFQNEAQLEKSRLLSDRFSAERPKGSFSTLEIQRTEQGDSAMYLCASSLRTEADTGELFFGEGSRLTVL.

This rearrangement joins TRBV19 to TRBJ2-5; D ambiguous. The germline V and J ends were trimmed by 1 base and 2 bases, with 8 bases remaining between them. Germline assignment: CDR1 LNHDA and CDR2 SQIVND (reference sequence). CDR3 length: 14 amino acids. DNA of the CDR3: TGTGCCAGTAGTATAGTCGGAGTTCAAGAGACCCAGTACTTC. Amino acid sequence: CASSIVGVQETQYF.

This clone was seen just once. The chain has TRBV7-8 and TRBJ1-1; D is possibly TRBD1 (6 bases). The CDR3 extends over 14 amino acids. V gave up 5 bases and J gave up 3 bases, with 13 bases separating them. In germline, CDR1 is SGHVS, CDR2 FQNEAQ. CDR3 in amino acids: CASSIQGWDTEAFF. The CDR3 DNA reads TGTGCCAGCAGCATACAGGGTTGGGACACTGAAGCTTTCTTT.

The chain carries TRBV5-4 and TRBJ2-6; D call uncertain. The CDR3 length is 15 residues. Germline CDR1 is SGHNT and CDR2 is YYREEE (reference sequence). Deletions cut 0 bases from V and 5 bases from J, with 9 bases between. The CDR3 bases are TGTGCCAGCAGCTTGGCCGGGTACAGGGCCAACGTCCTGACTTTC. Amino acid sequence: CASSLAGYRANVLTF.

This chain joins TRBV7-2 and TRBJ2-7; the D is unclear. This CDR3 comprises 13 residues. Germline V lookup: CDR1 SGHTA, CDR2 FQGNSA. The V and J ends lost 4 bases and 0 bases respectively, with 7 bases between them. The CDR3 reads CASSSTDSYEQYF. The DNA for the CDR3 is TGTGCCAGCAGCTCAACTGACTCCTACGAGCAGTACTTC.

The chain employs TRBV2 and TRBJ2-6, with 10 bases that match TRBD2. Losses at the gene ends were 10 bases for V and 4 bases for J; bases not matched to a gene: 10. This CDR3 is 16 amino acids long. The germline V gene has CDR1 SNHLY and CDR2 FYNNEI. The CDR3 nucleotides read TGTGCCAACGGACTAGCGGTCCTTTTGGGGGCCAACGTCCTGACTTTC. As protein: CANGLAVLLGANVLTF.

The V call is TRBV6-2 or TRBV6-3, the J call TRBJ2-6, with D perhaps TRBD1 (6 bases). Germline V CDR1 and CDR2: MNHEY, SVGEGT. The ends were cut back, 5 bases at V and 0 bases at J, with 14 bases in the middle. The CDR3 extends over 17 amino acids. In nucleotides, the CDR3 is TGTGCCAGCAGTCTTAGGCAGGGGAACTCTGGGGCCAACGTCCTGACTTTC. Protein: CASSLRQGNSGANVLTF.

The rearrangement uses TRBV14 and TRBJ1-1, with 8 bases fitting TRBD1. This CDR3 has 20 amino acids. J gave up 0 bases and V 4 bases, and 19 bases lay outside the gene matches. In germline, CDR1 is SGHDN, CDR2 FVKESK. Here the CDR3 reads CASSPKKTTGTGRMNTEAFF. The CDR3 DNA reads TGTGCCAGCAGCCCGAAAAAAACTACCGGGACAGGCCGCATGAACACTGAAGCTTTCTTT.

The chain combines TRBV3-1 (or the pseudogene TRBV3-2) with TRBJ2-5; a possible D gene is TRBD1 (5 bases). The CDR3 has 15 residues. From germline, CDR1 is LGHDT and CDR2 YNNKEL (reference sequence). Trimming took off 1 base at V and 5 bases at J, with 14 bases between the two ends. The CDR3 is CASSQARRDRETQYF. The CDR3 DNA reads as TGTGCCAGCAGCCAAGCGCGCAGGGATAGGGAGACCCAGTACTTC.

The chain links TRBV4-3 to TRBJ1-1; D remains unclear. Germline CDR1 is LGHNA and CDR2 is YSLEER. This CDR3 spans 15 amino acids. V was shortened by 0 bases and J by 0 bases, with 8 bases between the two germline ends. The CDR3 spells CASSQESGLNTEAFF. The CDR3 bases are TGCGCCAGCAGCCAAGAGTCGGGGTTGAACACTGAAGCTTTCTTT.

This clone occurred a few times. Other DNA sequences in this specimen translate into the identical CDR3. J is TRBJ2-7 and V is TRBV7-2; unclear D gene. Germline V gene lookup returns CDR1 SGHTA and CDR2 FQGNSA. V was clipped by 3 bases and J by 4 bases, with 4 bases between them. The CDR3 spans 11 residues. CDR3 DNA sequence: TGTGCCAGCAGCTTTTCTTACGAGCAGTACTTC. It encodes CASSFSYEQYF.

V and J are TRBV9 and TRBJ1-4; D ambiguous. The CDR3 runs 15 residues. Germline CDR1 and CDR2: SGDLS and YYNGEE. Trimming removed 6 bases from V and 6 bases from J, with 18 bases in between. The DNA for the CDR3 is TGTGCCAGCACCCCCAACGGTGCGTTACATGAAAAACTGTTTTTT. This encodes CASTPNGALHEKLFF.

This chain connects TRBV7-3 to TRBJ1-1; D is uncertain. The V gene's germline CDR1 is SGHTA and CDR2 FQGTGA. This CDR3 has 13 residues. V was shortened by 0 bases and J by 8 bases, with 10 bases between the two germline ends. Here the CDR3 DNA reads TGTGCCAGCAGCTTAACCCGGCAAACCGAAGCTTTCTTT. As protein: CASSLTRQTEAFF.

This clone was counted a single time. This chain links TRBV24-1 with TRBJ1-1; D call uncertain. Germline lookup yields CDR1 KGHDR and CDR2 SFDVKD. Trimming left V 1 base short and J 5 bases short, with 7 bases between. The CDR3 loop spans 13 amino acids. CDR3 in amino acids: CATSDFRGTEAFF. For the CDR3, the DNA is TGTGCCACCAGTGATTTCCGGGGAACTGAAGCTTTCTTT.

The gene calls are TRBV2 and TRBJ1-5; D gene unclear. V lost 5 bases, J lost 3 bases, and 11 bases lay in between. CDR3 length equals 14 residues. CDR1 is SNHLY and CDR2 is FYNNEI in the germline V gene. This CDR3 reads CASSPEGSNQPQHF. In DNA form, the CDR3 reads TGTGCCAGCAGTCCGGAGGGCTCCAATCAGCCCCAGCATTTT.